The 4 T cell receptor beta chains below were found in one sample sequenced in a study of blood T cells in healthy people across ages. The second PCR ran about 7 to 12 cycles with a sample-barcoded 5' primer and J-beta primers. From the 5' RACE reads, TCRdb called clonotypes with MiXCR, one entry per CDR3 protein. This table holds hundreds of thousands of distinct CDR3 sequences, around 21% found once. The sequencing input was blood. These receptors all stem from an older man in good health.

This rearrangement joins TRBV7-8 to TRBJ2-5, with 13 nucleotides matching TRBD2. The assigned J gene may be wrong: the sequence end matches TRBJ2-7 better. CDR1 SGHVS and CDR2 FQNEAQ come from the germline V gene. The CDR3 contains 15 residues. The CDR3: CASGWTSGSSYEQYF. In DNA, the CDR3 is TGTGCCAGCGGGTGGACTAGCGGGAGCTCCTACGAGCAGTACTTC.

For the CDR3, the DNA is TGCAGTGTCGGGACTTCCTTTTCCTACGAGCAGTACTTC. The encoded protein is CSVGTSFSYEQYF. V is TRBV20-1 and J is TRBJ2-7; tentative D call: TRBD2 (6 bases). Germline CDR1 reads DFQATT; CDR2 reads SNEGSKA (reference sequence). The CDR3 contains 13 residues. The V and J ends lost 7 bases and 1 base respectively, with 14 bases between them.

The V call is TRBV18, the J call TRBJ1-1, with D uncertain. The CDR3 has 13 amino acids. Trimming left V 4 bases short and J 3 bases short, with 9 bases between. Germline lookup yields CDR1 KGHSH and CDR2 LQKENI. The CDR3 nucleotides read TGTGCCAGCTCACGGCAGAAAGACACTGAAGCTTTCTTT. This gives the protein CASSRQKDTEAFF.

This clonotype was seen a few times. CDR3 region: CSVFLRESQHF. The CDR3 DNA reads TGCAGTGTTTTTCTCAGGGAGTCCCAGCATTTT. J is TRBJ1-5 and V is TRBV20-1, with D maybe TRBD1 (5 bases). Between the trimmed V and J ends, which lost 7 bases and 11 bases, there was a span of 15 bases. The CDR3 has 11 amino acids. Germline CDR1 is DFQATT and CDR2 is SNEGSKA (reference sequence).